Sequencing of this T cell receptor beta chain was carried out in a study of identical twins. TCRdb reprocessed the 5' RACE reads via MiXCR and lists one record per CDR3 protein. The repertoire holds around 1.7 million distinct CDR3 sequences, with about 32% as singletons. J lost 4 bases, V lost 4 bases, and 3 bases had no gene match. The CDR3 loop spans 13 amino acids. The germline gives CDR1 ENHRY, CDR2 SYGVKD. In this sample, this clonotype turned up many times. This sequence was found in a newborn girl in good health. The material sequenced was cord blood. The chain is built from TRBV10-3 and TRBJ2-5; the match to TRBD1 covers 7 bases. The CDR3 region has the DNA TGTGCCATCAGTGTCCGACAGGGAGAGACCCAGTACTTC. Translating it yields CAISVRQGETQYF.